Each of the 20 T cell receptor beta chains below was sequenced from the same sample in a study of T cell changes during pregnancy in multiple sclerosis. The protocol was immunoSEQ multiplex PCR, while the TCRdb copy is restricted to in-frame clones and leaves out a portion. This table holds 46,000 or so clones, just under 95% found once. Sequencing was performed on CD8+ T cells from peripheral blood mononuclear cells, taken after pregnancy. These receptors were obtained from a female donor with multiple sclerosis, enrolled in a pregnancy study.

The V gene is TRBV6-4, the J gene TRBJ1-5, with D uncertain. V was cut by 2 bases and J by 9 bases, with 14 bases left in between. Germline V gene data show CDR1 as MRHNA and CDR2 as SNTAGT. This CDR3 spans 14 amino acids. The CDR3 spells CASSDSSVLPPQHF. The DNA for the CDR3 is TGTGCCAGCAGTGACAGTTCGGTTCTACCGCCCCAGCATTTT.

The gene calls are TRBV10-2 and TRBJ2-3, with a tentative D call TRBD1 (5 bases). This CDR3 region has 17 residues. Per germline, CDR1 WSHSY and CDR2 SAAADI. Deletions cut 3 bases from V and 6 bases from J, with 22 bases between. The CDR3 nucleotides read TGCGCCAGCAGTGAAACATTGACAGTTCGAGAAACGGATACGCAGTATTTT. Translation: CASSETLTVRETDTQYF.

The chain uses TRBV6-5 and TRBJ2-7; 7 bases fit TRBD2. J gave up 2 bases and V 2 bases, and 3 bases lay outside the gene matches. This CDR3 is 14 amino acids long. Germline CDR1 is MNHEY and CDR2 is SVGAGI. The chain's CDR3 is CASSYAGEAYEQYF. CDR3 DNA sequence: TGTGCCAGCAGTTACGCGGGAGAGGCCTACGAGCAGTACTTC.

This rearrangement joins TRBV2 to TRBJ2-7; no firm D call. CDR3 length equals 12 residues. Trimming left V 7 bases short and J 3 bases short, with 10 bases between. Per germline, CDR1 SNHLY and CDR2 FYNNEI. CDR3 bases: TGTGCCAGCAAAGACACCCTCTACGAGCAGTACTTC. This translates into CASKDTLYEQYF.

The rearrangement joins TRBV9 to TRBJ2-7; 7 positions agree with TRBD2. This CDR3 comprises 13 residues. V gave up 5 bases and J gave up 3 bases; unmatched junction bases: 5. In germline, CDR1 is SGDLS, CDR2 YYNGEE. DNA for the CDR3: TGTGCCAGCAGTCATGGGGGGGGCTACGAGCAGTACTTC. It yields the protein CASSHGGGYEQYF.

The CDR3 protein is CASSLSTGDADTQYF. The CDR3 DNA reads TGTGCCAGCAGTTTATCAACAGGGGACGCAGATACGCAGTATTTT. The chain is built from TRBV27 and TRBJ2-3; TRBD1 aligns across 7 bases. After removal of 0 bases from V and 4 bases from J, the junction contained 4 bases not matched to a gene. The CDR3 has 15 amino acids. The V gene's germline CDR1 is MNHEY and CDR2 SMNVEV (reference sequence).

The CDR3, as DNA: TGTGCCAGCAGCCCTGGAGGGGAGGCTGAAGCTTTCTTT. Amino acid sequence: CASSPGGEAEAFF. The chain recombines TRBV9 with TRBJ1-1, with D tentatively TRBD1 (5 bases). V was shortened by 4 bases and J by 6 bases, with 13 bases between the two germline ends. This CDR3 has 13 residues. The germline CDR1 and CDR2 sequences are SGDLS and YYNGEE.

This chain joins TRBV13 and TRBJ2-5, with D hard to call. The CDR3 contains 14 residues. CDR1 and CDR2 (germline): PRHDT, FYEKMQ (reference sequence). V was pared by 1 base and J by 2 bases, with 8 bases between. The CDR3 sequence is CASSLAGGQETQYF. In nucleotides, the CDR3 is TGTGCCAGCAGCTTAGCGGGTGGGCAAGAGACCCAGTACTTC.

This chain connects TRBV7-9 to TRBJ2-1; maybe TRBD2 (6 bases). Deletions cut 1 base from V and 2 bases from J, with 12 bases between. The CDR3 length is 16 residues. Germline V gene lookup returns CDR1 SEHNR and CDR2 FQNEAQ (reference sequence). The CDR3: CASSLELAPAYNEQFF. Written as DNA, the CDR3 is TGTGCCAGCAGCTTAGAACTAGCTCCAGCCTACAATGAGCAGTTCTTC.

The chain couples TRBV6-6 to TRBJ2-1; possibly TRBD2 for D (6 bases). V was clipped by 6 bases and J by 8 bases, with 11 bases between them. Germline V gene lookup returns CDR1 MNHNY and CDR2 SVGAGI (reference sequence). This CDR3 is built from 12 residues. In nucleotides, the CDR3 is TGTGCCAGCAGCAAGACTAGTGATGAGCAGTTCTTC. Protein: CASSKTSDEQFF.

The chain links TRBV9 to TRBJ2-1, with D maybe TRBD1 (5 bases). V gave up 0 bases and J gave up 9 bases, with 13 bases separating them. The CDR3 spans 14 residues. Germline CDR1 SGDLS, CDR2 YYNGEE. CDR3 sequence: CASSVEGAWGEQFF. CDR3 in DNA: TGTGCCAGCAGCGTAGAAGGGGCGTGGGGTGAGCAGTTCTTC.

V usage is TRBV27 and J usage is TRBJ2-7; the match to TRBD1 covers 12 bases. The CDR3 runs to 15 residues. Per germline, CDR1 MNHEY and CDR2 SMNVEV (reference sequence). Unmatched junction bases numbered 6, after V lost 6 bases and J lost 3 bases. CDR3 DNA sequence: TGTGCCAGCAGCTCCGGGACAGGGGGCTTCTACGAGCAGTACTTC. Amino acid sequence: CASSSGTGGFYEQYF.

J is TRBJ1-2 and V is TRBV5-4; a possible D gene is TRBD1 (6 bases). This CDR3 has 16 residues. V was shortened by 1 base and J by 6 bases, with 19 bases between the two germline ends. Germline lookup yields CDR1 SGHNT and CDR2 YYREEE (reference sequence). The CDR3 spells CASSLLGGGPNDGYTF. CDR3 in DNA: TGTGCCAGCAGCTTGTTAGGGGGGGGGCCGAACGATGGCTACACCTTC.

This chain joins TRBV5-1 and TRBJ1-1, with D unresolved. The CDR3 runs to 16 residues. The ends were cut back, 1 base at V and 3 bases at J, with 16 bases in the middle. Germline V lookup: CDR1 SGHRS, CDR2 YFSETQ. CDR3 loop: CASSLRAEGGYTEAFF. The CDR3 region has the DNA TGCGCCAGCAGCTTGCGGGCCGAGGGTGGTTACACTGAAGCTTTCTTT.

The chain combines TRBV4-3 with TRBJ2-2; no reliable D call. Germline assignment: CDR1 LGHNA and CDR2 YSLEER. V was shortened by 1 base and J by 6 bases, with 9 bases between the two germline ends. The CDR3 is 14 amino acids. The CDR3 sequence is CASSQAPLAGELFF. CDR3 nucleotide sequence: TGCGCCAGCAGCCAAGCCCCTTTAGCCGGGGAGCTGTTTTTT.

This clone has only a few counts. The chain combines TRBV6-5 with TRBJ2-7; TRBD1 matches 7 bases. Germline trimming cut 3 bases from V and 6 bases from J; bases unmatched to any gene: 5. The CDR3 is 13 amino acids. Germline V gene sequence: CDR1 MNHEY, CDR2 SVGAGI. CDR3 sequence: CASSYFGTAEQYF. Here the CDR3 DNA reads TGTGCCAGCAGTTATTTCGGGACAGCCGAGCAGTACTTC.

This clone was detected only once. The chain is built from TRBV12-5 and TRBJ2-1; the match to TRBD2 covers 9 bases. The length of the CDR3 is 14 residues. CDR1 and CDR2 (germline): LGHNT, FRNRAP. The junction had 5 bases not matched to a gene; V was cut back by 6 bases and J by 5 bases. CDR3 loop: CASGNAGGNNEQFF. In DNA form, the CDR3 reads TGTGCTAGTGGCAACGCGGGGGGGAACAATGAGCAGTTCTTC.

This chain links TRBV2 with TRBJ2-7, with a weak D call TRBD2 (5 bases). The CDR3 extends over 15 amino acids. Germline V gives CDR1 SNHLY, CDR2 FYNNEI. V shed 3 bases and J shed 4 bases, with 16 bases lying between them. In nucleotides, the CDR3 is TGTGCCAGCAGTGAGATGGGTGACTACCCTTACGAGCAGTACTTC. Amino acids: CASSEMGDYPYEQYF.

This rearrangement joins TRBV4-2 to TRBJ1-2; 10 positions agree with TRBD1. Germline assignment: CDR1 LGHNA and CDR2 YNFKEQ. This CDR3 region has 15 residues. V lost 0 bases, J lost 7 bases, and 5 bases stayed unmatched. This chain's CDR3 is CASSQDSGTGVGYTF. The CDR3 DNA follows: TGTGCCAGCAGCCAAGATAGCGGGACAGGGGTTGGCTACACCTTC.

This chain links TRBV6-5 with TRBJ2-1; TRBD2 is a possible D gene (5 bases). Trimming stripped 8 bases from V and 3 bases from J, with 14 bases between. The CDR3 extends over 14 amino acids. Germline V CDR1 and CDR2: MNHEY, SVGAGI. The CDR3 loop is CASSVIGDYNEQFF. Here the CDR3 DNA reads TGTGCCAGCTCTGTAATCGGGGACTACAATGAGCAGTTCTTC.